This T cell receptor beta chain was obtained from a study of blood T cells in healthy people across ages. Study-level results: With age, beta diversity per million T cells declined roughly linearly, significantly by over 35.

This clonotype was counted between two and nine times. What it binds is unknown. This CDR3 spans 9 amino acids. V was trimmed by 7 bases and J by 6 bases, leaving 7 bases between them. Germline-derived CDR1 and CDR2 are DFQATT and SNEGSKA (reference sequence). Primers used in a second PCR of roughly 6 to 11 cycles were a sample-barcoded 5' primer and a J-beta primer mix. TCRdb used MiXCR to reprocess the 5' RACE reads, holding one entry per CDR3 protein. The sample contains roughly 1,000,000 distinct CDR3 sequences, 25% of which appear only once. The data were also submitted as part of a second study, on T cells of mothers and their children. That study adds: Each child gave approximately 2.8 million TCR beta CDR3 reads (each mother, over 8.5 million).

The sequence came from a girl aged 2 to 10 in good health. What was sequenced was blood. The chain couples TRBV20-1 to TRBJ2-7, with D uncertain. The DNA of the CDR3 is TGCAGTGACCGAATCGAGCAGTACTTC. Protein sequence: CSDRIEQYF.